The sequence of this T cell receptor beta chain was determined in a study of shared clonotypes between healthy human individuals. Study-level information: Samples came from a couple of female and a few male donors aged 18 to 49. Per-donor plates numbered three CD4 naive, three CD4 memory, two CD8 naive and one CD8 memory.

The CDR3 sequence is 14 residues long. The germline V gene encodes CDR1 GTSNPN and CDR2 SVGIG (reference sequence). V was pared by 5 bases and J by 4 bases, with 8 bases of the junction left unmatched. The method was immunoSEQ multiplex PCR; TCRdb's version includes in-frame clones alone and lacks a portion of them. The profile shows more than 2,000,000 clones, approximately 93% of them singletons. The sequence was obtained from a man in his late teens or twenties in good health. Some clones in this sample may be carry-over from other donors' samples. The sample taken for sequencing was naive CD4+ T cells from PBMCs. Subset: CD45RA+ positively selected. This chain links TRBV30 with TRBJ2-7; 10 bases match TRBD1. The CDR3 loop reads CAWDPWGQGYEQYF. CDR3 DNA sequence: TGTGCCTGGGACCCCTGGGGACAGGGGTACGAGCAGTACTTC.